Sequencing of this TCR beta chain was carried out in a study of T cell clonality in common variable immunodeficiency. Study observations and caveats: Fewer deletions and N-nucleotide insertions were reportedly seen in common variable immunodeficiency TCR beta sequences.

Assay: immunoSEQ multiplex PCR; the TCRdb copy retains only in-frame clones and omits some. The sample contains 25,000 to 35,000 clones, none occurring once; roughly 3% lies in the top ten. The trim removed 4 bases at V and 3 bases at J, leaving 4 bases unmatched. The CDR3 totals 14 residues. Germline CDR1 reads WNHNN; CDR2 reads SYGVQD (reference sequence). Ten or more counts support this clone. As yet, its antigen is unknown. The CDR3 goes on 3 residues after the read ends, and that part is filled in from the germline J gene. CVID meant reduced serum IgG, IgA and/or IgM plus specific antibody deficiency.

This receptor was obtained from a human donor with common variable immunodeficiency. The chain is built from TRBV10-1 and TRBJ2-3, with 7 bases lining up with TRBD2. Sequences were obtained from peripheral blood mononuclear cells. Here the CDR3 reads CASSGGRGTDTQYF. The sequenced CDR3 bases are TGCGCCAGCAGTGGCGGGAGAGGGACAGATACG.